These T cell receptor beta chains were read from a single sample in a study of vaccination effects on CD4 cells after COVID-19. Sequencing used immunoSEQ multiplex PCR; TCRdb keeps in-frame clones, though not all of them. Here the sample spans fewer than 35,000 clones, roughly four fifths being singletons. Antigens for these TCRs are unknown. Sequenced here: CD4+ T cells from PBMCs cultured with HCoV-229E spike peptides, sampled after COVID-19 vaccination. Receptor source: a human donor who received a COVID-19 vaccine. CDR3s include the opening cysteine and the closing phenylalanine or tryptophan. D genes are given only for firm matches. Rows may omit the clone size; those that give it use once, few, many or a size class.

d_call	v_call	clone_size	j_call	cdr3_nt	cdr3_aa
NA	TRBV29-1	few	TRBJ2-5	TGCAGCGTTGAGGGGGAACCGATGACCCAGTACTTC	CSVEGEPMTQYF
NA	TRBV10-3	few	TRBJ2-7	TGTGCCATCTATCGCGAGGGGGGAGGCGAGCAGTACTTC	CAIYREGGGEQYF
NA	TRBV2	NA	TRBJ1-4	TGTGCCAGCAGTTTTGGACCGCGAACTAATGAAAAACTGTTTTTT	CASSFGPRTNEKLFF
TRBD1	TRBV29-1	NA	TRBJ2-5	TGCAGCGTTAGACAGGGGGCGGCGGAGACCCAGTACTTC	CSVRQGAAETQYF
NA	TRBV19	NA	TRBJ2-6	TGTGCCAGTAGTGGACAGCGCTTTCCCTCTGGGGCCAACGTCCTGACTTTC	CASSGQRFPSGANVLTF
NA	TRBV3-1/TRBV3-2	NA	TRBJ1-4	TGTGCCAGCAGCCAAGCAGGTCAGATAGCAACTAATGAAAAACTGTTTTTT	CASSQAGQIATNEKLFF
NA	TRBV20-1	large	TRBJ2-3	TGCAGTGCGCCAGTTGGAGATACGCAGTATTTT	CSAPVGDTQYF
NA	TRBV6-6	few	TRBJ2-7	TGTGCCAGCAGCCGATCTACAGGGACGGACGGGCAGTACTTC	CASSRSTGTDGQYF
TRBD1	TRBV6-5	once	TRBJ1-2	TGTGCCAGTATAGCCGGGACAGGGACCAACTATGGCTACACCTTC	CASIAGTGTNYGYTF
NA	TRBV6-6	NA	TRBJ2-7	TGTGCCAGCAGCGAAATAGGGGCCTACGAGCAGTACTTC	CASSEIGAYEQYF
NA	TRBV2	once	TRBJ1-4	TGTGCCAGCAGTGAAGCCCAACCCTCAATAGAAAAACTGTTTTTT	CASSEAQPSIEKLFF
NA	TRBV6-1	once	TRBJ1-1	TGTGCCAGCAGTGAAATAGGGAGGACTGAAGCTTTCTTT	CASSEIGRTEAFF
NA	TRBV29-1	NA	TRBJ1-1	TGCAGCGCCCGCGAGGAGGAGGGCACTGAAGCTTTCTTT	CSAREEEGTEAFF
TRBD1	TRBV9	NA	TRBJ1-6	TGTGCCAGCAGCGTAGCACAGGGGAATTCACCCCTCCACTTT	CASSVAQGNSPLHF
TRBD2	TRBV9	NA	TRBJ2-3	TGTGCCAGCAGCGTACTTGGGGGAGCGGGAGTCTCAGATACGCAGTATTTT	CASSVLGGAGVSDTQYF
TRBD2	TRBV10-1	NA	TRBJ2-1	TGCGCCAGCAGCTCCGGGACTAGCGGGAGGGGATTTAGGGAGCAGTTCTTC	CASSSGTSGRGFREQFF
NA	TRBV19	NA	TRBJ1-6	TGTGCCAGTAGCCCCCTGGGGGAGGGGTATAATTCACCCCTCCACTTT	CASSPLGEGYNSPLHF
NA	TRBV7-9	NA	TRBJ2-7	TGTGCCAGCAGCTTAGGTCGACAGCAGTACTTC	CASSLGRQQYF
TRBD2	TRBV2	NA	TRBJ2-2	TGTGCCAGCAGGCCGCTAGCGGCGAACACCGGGGAGCTGTTTTTT	CASRPLAANTGELFF
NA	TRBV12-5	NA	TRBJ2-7	TGTGCTAGTGGTTTGGTACTCGGGGCGAGAAGGTACGAGCAGTACTTC	CASGLVLGARRYEQYF
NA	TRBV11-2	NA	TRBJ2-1	TGTGCCAGCAGCTTGAATGAGCAGTTCTTC	CASSLNEQFF
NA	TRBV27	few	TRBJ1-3	TGTGCCAGCAGTTTAAGGGGAGGGGCGCTTGGAAACACCATATATTTT	CASSLRGGALGNTIYF
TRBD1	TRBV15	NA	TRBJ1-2	TGTGCCACCAGCAGAGATCTAAAGGCAGGGGGCGAAGGCTACACCTTC	CATSRDLKAGGEGYTF
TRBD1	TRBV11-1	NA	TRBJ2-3	TGTGCCAGCAGGGATTGGGACAGTCCATCAGATACGCAGTATTTT	CASRDWDSPSDTQYF
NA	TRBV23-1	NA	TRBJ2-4	TGCGCCAGCAGTTTGTCCGGGACATCTTTCGTAGCCAAAAACATTCAGTACTTC	CASSLSGTSFVAKNIQYF
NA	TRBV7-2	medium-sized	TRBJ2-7	TGTGCCAGCAGCTTTAGAGAGACAAGGATATCCTACGAGCAGTACTTC	CASSFRETRISYEQYF
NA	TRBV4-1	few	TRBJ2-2	TGCGCCAGCAGCCAAGACGGGCTACCGGGAAACACCGGGGAGCTGTTTTTT	CASSQDGLPGNTGELFF
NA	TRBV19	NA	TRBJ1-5	TGTGCCAGTAGTGGCGAATCGGCTGGCAATCAGCCCCAGCATTTT	CASSGESAGNQPQHF
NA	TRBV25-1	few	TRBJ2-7	TGTGCCAGCAGTCAAACAGGGATCGCCTACGAGCAGTACTTC	CASSQTGIAYEQYF
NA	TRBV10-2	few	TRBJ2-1	TGCGCCAGCACTTTCGATCGGGGGGCGATCTACAATGAGCAGTTCTTC	CASTFDRGAIYNEQFF
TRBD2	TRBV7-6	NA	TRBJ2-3	TGTGCCAGCAGCCTCACCACCTTCGGACTAGCGGGGTCCACAGATACGCAGTATTTT	CASSLTTFGLAGSTDTQYF
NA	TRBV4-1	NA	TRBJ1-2	TGCGCCAGCAGCCAGGTACCAAGGGGAGTTCGTGGCTACACCTTC	CASSQVPRGVRGYTF
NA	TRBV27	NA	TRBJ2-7	TGTGCCAGCAGCCCTAGCATGGCAGATTCCTACGAGCAGTACTTC	CASSPSMADSYEQYF
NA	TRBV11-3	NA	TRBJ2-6	TGTGCCAGCAGCTTAGGATCGGGCAGGTCTGGGGCCAACGTCCTGACTTTC	CASSLGSGRSGANVLTF
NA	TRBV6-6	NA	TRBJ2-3	TGTGCCAGCAGACGAGCGGCTAGCACAGATACGCAGTATTTT	CASRRAASTDTQYF
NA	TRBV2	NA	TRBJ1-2	TGTGCCAGTGCACCAGACTATGGCTACACCTTC	CASAPDYGYTF
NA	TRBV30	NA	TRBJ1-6	TGTGCCTGGAAAGATCGGGGCTCACCCCTCCACTTT	CAWKDRGSPLHF
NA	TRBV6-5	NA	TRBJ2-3	TGTGCCAGCAGTTACTCGAAGCTTGGTAGCACAGATACGCAGTATTTT	CASSYSKLGSTDTQYF
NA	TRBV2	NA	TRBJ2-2	TGTGCCAGTCAGGGGTCCACCGGGGAGCTGTTTTTT	CASQGSTGELFF
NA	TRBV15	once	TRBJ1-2	TGTGCCACCAGCAGAGATTATGGTGGCTACACCTTC	CATSRDYGGYTF
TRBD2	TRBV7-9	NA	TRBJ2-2	TGTGCCAGCAGCTTCCCCCCCGACTCCGGGACTAGCAGCACCGGGGAGCTGTTTTTT	CASSFPPDSGTSSTGELFF
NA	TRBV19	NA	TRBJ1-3	TGTGCCAGTTCCCGGAGCGGCACTGGAAACACCATATATTTT	CASSRSGTGNTIYF
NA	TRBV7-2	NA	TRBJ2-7	TGTGCCAGCAGCTTACAGTCTGGGGTCGGCTCCTACGAGCAGTACTTC	CASSLQSGVGSYEQYF
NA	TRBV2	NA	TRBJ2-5	TGTGCCAGCAGTGACGTACTTCGCGCGGAGGAGACCCAGTACTTC	CASSDVLRAEETQYF
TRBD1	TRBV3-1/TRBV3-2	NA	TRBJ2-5	TGTGCCAGCAGCCGCGGGACAGGGGGACAAGAGACCCAGTACTTC	CASSRGTGGQETQYF
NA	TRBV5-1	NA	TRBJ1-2	TGCGCCAGCAGTGTGTGGGGGGTTGGCTATGGCTACACCTTC	CASSVWGVGYGYTF
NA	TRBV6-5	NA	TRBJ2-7	TGTGCCAGCTCAAGCAACTTTGCCTACGAGCAGTACTTC	CASSSNFAYEQYF
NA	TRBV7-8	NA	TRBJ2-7	TGTGCCAGCAGCTTAGAAGCTTACAGGGACAAACGACAGGCCTACGAGCAGTACTTC	CASSLEAYRDKRQAYEQYF
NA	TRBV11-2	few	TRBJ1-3	TGTGCCAGCAGCCCACGTGGGATGAGCTCTGGAAACACCATATATTTT	CASSPRGMSSGNTIYF
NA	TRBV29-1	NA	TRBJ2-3	TGCAGCGTTGACGGCCCCAAAGGCACAGATACGCAGTATTTT	CSVDGPKGTDTQYF